This T cell receptor (beta chain) was obtained from a study of shared clonotypes between healthy human individuals. The study, taken as a whole, reports: Sequencing of the sorted subsets was shown by rarefaction to be incomplete despite large depth. Some naive CD4 clonotypes, roughly 5%, turned up in common across a few donors. What limited the represented genetic and exposure-history diversity was the small number of donors.

Here immunoSEQ multiplex PCR was the method, and the copy in TCRdb shows in-frame clones only, minus some. The table has roughly 2,300,000 clones, under 95% seen once; the top ten hold 0.37%. Comment on this clone: What it recognizes is unknown.

The sample taken for sequencing was naive CD4+ T cells from PBMCs. Subset given: CD45RA+ positively selected. This TCR came from a man between 18 and 35 years old in good health. Some clones in this sample may be carry-over from other donors' samples.

CDR3 region: CASSERTGMNTEAFF. The CDR3 nucleotides are TGTGCCAGCAGTGAACGGACAGGGATGAACACTGAAGCTTTCTTT. This chain joins TRBV2 and TRBJ1-1; the match to TRBD1 covers 8 bases. Germline values: CDR1 SNHLY, CDR2 FYNNEI. This CDR3 region has 15 residues. With V trimmed by 2 bases and J by 0 bases, 2 bases remained unmatched. The entire variable domain, with the rest obtained from reference TRBV2 and TRBJ1-1, is as follows: EPEVTQTPSHQVTQMGQEVILRCVPISNHLYFYWYRQILGQKVEFLVSFYNNEISEKSEIFDDQFSVERPDGSNFTLKIRSTKLEDSAMYFCASSERTGMNTEAFFGQGTRLTVV.